Sequencing of this T cell receptor (beta chain) was carried out in a study of blood T cell repertoires in COVID-19. Germline V gives CDR1 GTSNPN, CDR2 SVGIG (reference sequence). Losses at the gene ends were 1 base for V and 4 bases for J; bases not matched to a gene: 6. CDR3 length: 16 amino acids. Sequencing used immunoSEQ multiplex PCR; TCRdb keeps in-frame clones, though not all of them. The sample records some 200,000 clones, 94% being singletons. Sequenced sample: peripheral blood. The chain uses TRBV30 and TRBJ2-1; TRBD2 matches 11 bases. The receptor was derived from a young man with COVID-19, enrolled during active disease. This CDR3 reads CAWSAAGLAEYNEQFF. In nucleotides, the CDR3 is TGTGCCTGGAGTGCAGCGGGACTAGCGGAGTACAATGAGCAGTTCTTC.